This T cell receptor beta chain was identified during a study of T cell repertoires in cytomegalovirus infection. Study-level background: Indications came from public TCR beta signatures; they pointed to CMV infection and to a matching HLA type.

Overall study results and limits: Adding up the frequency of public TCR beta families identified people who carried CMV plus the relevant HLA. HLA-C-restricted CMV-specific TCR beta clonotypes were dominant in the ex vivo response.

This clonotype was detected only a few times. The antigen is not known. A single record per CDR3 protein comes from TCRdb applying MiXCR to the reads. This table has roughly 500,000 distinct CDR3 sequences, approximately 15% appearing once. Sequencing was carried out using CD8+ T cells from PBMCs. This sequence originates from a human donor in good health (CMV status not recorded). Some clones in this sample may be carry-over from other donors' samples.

CDR3 region: CASSPGWGMGDTEAFF. As DNA, the CDR3 is TGTGCCAGCAGCCCGGGGTGGGGGATGGGGGACACTGAAGCTTTCTTT. The rearrangement links TRBV7-4 to TRBJ1-1; D may be TRBD1 (5 bases). The germline gives CDR1 SGHVT, CDR2 SQSDAQ. This CDR3 is 16 amino acids long. V was clipped by 5 bases and J by 3 bases, with 19 bases between them.